This T cell receptor beta chain was sequenced during a study of T-cell memory formation after mild COVID-19. Study in general: There were largely donor-specific TCR clusters.

Points from the study as a whole: Pre-infection memory harbored some responding clones, suggesting cross-reactive memory joined.

Per the germline V gene, CDR1 is MNHEY and CDR2 is SVGAGI. The CDR3 runs to 14 residues. V lost 2 bases and J lost 4, with 11 bases in between. TCRdb called the 5' RACE reads again in MiXCR, with one record for every CDR3 protein. The sample lists approximately 250,000 distinct CDR3 sequences, roughly 17% occurring once. As for this clonotype: The antigen remains unidentified.

Sequences were obtained from PBMCs or a T cell subset sorted from them (not recorded which). The chain combines TRBV6-5 with TRBJ1-1; D gene ambiguous. The clonotype originates from a man aged 18 to 29 who had mild COVID-19 (a few samples of this study predate the infection). Cell type and time point are not known. The DNA of the CDR3 is TGTGCCAGCAGTTACGGCGTACCGAGCACTGAAGCTTTCTTT. Encoded protein: CASSYGVPSTEAFF.